This T cell receptor beta chain was observed in a study of T cells after posttransplantation cyclophosphamide. Study results and caveats: Recipient CMV seropositivity and CMV reactivation strongly tracked TRB clonality. Later blood repertoires were often dominated by clones from the donor CD8+ memory compartment. Tissue-infiltrating T cells from skin or gut overlapped little with blood T cells.

As regards this clone: The antigen is undetermined.

Cyclophosphamide on days +3 and +4 followed busulfan-fludarabine conditioning and a marrow graft. The data were produced by immunoSEQ multiplex PCR, yet TCRdb's version contains in-frame clones alone and is incomplete. The table lists under 20,000 clones, 74% of them singletons. Germline V gene sequence: CDR1 MNHNY, CDR2 SVGAGI (reference sequence). The CDR3 sequence is 15 residues long. V was clipped by 8 bases and J by 2 bases, with 18 bases between them. The rearrangement joins TRBV6-6 to TRBJ1-2; D unclear. The starting material was PBMCs, obtained after an allogeneic stem cell transplant with post-transplant cyclophosphamide. This sequence originates from a male patient in his thirties who received an allogeneic stem cell transplant from a related donor, was CMV-positive, and had acute GVHD only. A share of the T cells may be of graft donor origin. The CDR3 sequence is CASQPSGSGNYGYTF. In DNA form, the CDR3 reads TGTGCCAGCCAACCCAGCGGGAGCGGAAACTATGGCTACACCTTC.